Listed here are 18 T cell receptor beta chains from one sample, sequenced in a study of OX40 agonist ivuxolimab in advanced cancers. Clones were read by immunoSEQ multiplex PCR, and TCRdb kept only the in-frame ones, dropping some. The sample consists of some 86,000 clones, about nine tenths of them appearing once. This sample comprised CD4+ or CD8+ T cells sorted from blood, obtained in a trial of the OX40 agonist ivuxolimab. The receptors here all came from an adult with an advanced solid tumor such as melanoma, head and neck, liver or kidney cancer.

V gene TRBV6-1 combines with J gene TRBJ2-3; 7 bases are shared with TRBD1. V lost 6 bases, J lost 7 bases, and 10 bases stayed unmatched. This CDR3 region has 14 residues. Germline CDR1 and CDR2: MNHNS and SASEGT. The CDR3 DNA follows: TGTGCCAGCAGGAGGGGGCCTGACGTGTATACGCAGTATTTT. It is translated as CASRRGPDVYTQYF.

The CDR3 here is CASSLPTATDNSPLHF. The CDR3 DNA reads TGTGCCAGCAGCCTCCCGACAGCTACGGATAATTCACCCCTCCACTTT. The V and J genes are TRBV7-9 and TRBJ1-6; maybe TRBD1 (5 bases). The CDR3 totals 16 residues. CDR1 is SEHNR and CDR2 is FQNEAQ in the germline V gene (reference sequence). The germline V and J ends were trimmed by 5 bases and 5 bases, with 16 bases remaining between them.

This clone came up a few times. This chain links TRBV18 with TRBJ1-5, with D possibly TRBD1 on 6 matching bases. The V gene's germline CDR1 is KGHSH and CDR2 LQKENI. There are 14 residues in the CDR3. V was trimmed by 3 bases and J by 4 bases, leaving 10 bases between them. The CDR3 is CASSPQDSNQPQHF. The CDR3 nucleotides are TGTGCCAGCTCACCGCAGGACAGTAATCAGCCCCAGCATTTT.

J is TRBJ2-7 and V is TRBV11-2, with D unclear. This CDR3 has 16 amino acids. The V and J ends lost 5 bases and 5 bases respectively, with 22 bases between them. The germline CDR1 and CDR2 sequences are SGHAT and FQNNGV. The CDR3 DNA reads TGTGCCAGCAGCCGTGGCAGAAGGAACGTCGGTCACGAGCAGTACTTC. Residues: CASSRGRRNVGHEQYF.

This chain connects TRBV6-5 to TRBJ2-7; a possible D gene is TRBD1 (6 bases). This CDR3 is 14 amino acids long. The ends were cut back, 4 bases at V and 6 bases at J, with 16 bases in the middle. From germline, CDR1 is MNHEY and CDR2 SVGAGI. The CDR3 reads CASSSRTASVEQYF. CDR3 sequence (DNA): TGTGCCAGCAGTTCCCGGACAGCCTCGGTCGAGCAGTACTTC.

This chain's CDR3 is CASGGLTDTQYF. As DNA, the CDR3 is TGTGCCAGTGGAGGGCTGACAGATACGCAGTATTTT. The chain employs TRBV19 and TRBJ2-3; maybe TRBD2 (6 bases). V shed 8 bases and J shed 3 bases, with 9 bases lying between them. This CDR3 comprises 12 residues. CDR1 is LNHDA and CDR2 is SQIVND in the germline V gene (reference sequence).

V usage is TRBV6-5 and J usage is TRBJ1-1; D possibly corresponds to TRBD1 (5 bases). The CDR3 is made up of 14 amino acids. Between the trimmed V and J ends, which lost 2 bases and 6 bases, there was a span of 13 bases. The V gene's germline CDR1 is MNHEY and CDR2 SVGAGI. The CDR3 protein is CASSYGGGTAEAFF. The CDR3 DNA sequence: TGTGCCAGCAGTTACGGTGGGGGGACGGCTGAAGCTTTCTTT.

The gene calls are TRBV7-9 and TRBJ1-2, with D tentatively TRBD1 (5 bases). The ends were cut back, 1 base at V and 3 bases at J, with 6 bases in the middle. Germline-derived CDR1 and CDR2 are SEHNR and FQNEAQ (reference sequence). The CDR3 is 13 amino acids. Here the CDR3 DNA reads TGTGCCAGCAGCTTAGGGGGGGACTATGGCTACACCTTC. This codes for CASSLGGDYGYTF.

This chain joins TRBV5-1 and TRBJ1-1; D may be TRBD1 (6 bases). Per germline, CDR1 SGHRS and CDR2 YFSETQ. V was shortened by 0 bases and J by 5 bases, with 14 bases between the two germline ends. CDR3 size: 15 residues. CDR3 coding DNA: TGCGCCAGCAGCTTGGCACAGGGTACGAGGACTGAAGCTTTCTTT. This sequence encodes CASSLAQGTRTEAFF.

The CDR3, as DNA: TGTGCCAGCAGTGTGTTCTGGGACAACAATCAGCCCCAGCATTTT. Translated, it gives CASSVFWDNNQPQHF. The V call is TRBV6-5, the J call TRBJ1-5; possibly TRBD1 for D (6 bases). Germline assignment: CDR1 MNHEY and CDR2 SVGAGI. V shed 5 bases and J shed 3 bases, with 14 bases lying between them. The CDR3 has 15 residues.

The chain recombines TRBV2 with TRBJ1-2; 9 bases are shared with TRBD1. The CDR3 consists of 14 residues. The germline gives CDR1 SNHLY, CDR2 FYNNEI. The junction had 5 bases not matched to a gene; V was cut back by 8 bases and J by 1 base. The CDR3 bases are TGTGCCAGCTCTGGACAGGGGAGTAACTATGGCTACACCTTC. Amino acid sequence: CASSGQGSNYGYTF.

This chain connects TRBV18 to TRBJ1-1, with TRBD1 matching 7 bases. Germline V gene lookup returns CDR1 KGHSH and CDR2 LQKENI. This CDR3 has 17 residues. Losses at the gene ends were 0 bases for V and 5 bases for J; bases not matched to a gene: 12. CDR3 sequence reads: CASSPPLLTGEGTEAFF. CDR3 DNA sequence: TGTGCCAGCTCACCACCCCTTTTAACAGGGGAGGGTACTGAAGCTTTCTTT.

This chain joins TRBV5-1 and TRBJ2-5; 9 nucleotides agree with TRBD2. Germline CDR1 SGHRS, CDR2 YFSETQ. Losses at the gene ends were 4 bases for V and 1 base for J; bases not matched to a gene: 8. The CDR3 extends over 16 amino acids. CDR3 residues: CASSAPAGGIQETQYF. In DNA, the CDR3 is TGCGCCAGCAGCGCCCCGGCGGGGGGGATCCAAGAGACCCAGTACTTC.

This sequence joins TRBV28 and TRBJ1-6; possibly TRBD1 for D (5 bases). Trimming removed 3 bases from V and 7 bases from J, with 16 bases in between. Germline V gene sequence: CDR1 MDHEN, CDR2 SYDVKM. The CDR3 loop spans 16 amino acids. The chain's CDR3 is CASSLPTGHQNSPLHF. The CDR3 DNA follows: TGTGCCAGCAGTTTGCCGACGGGGCACCAAAATTCACCCCTCCACTTT.

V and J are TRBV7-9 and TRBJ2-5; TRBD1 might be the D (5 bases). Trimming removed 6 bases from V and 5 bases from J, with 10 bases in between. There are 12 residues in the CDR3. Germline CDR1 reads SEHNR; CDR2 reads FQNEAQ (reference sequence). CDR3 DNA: TGTGCCAGCAGAACAGGTTCGGAGACCCAGTACTTC. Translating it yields CASRTGSETQYF.

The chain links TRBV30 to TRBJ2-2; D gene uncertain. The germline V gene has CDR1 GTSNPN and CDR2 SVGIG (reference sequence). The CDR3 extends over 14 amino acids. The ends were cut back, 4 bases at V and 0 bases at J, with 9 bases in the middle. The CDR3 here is CAWNRQANTGELFF. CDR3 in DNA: TGTGCCTGGAACCGACAAGCGAACACCGGGGAGCTGTTTTTT. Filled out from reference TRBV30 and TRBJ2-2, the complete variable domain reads SQTIHQWPATLVQPVGSPLSLECTVEGTSNPNLYWYRQAAGRGLQLLFYSVGIGQISSEVPQNLSASRPQDRQFILSSKKLLLSDSGFYLCAWNRQANTGELFFGEGSRLTVL.

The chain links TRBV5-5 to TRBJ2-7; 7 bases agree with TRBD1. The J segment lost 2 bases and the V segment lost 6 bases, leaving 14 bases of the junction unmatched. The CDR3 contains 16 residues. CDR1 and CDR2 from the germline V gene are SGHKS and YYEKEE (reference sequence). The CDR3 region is CASTSQAGTDAYEQYF. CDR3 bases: TGTGCCAGCACTTCCCAAGCCGGGACAGACGCCTACGAGCAGTACTTC.

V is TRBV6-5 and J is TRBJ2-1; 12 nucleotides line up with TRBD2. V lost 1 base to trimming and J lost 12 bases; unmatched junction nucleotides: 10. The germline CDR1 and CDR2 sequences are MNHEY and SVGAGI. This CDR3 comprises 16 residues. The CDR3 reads CASSYLRSSGGARQFF. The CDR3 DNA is TGTGCCAGCAGTTACTTAAGGTCTAGCGGGGGGGCCCGGCAGTTCTTC.